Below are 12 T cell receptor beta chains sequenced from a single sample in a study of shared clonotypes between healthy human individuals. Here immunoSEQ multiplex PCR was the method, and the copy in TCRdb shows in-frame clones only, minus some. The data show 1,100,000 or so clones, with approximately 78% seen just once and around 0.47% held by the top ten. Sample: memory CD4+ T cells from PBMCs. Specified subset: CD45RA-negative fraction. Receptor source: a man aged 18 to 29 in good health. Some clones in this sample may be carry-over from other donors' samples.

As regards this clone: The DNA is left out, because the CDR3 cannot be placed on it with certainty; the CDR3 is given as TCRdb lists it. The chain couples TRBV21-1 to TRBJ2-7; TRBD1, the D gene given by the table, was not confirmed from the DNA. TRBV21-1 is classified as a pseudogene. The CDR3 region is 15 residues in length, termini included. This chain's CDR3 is CASSKVGTGSYEQYF.

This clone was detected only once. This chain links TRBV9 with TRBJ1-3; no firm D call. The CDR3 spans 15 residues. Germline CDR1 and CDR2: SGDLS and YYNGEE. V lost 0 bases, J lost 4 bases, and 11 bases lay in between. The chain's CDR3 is CASSVGRVGGNTIYF. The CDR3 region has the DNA TGTGCCAGCAGCGTAGGACGGGTAGGAGGAAACACCATATATTTT.

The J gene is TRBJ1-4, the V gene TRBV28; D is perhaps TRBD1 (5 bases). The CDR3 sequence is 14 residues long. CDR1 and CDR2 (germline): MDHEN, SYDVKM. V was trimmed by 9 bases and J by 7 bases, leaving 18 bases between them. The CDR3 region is CASSAGTVGEKLFF. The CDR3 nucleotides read TGTGCCAGTTCCGCTGGGACGGTAGGTGAAAAACTGTTTTTT.

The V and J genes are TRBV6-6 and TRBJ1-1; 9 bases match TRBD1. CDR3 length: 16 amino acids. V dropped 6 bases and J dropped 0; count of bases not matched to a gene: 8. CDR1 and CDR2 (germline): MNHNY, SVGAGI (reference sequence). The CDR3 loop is CASRPGQGLVNTEAFF. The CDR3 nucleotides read TGTGCCAGCAGACCGGGACAGGGACTCGTGAACACTGAAGCTTTCTTT.

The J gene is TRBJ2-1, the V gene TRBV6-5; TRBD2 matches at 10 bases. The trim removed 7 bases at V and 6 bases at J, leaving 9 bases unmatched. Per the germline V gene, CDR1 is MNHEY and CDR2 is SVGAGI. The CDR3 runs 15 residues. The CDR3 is CASKGRASGSNEQFF. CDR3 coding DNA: TGTGCCAGCAAAGGTAGGGCTAGCGGGAGCAATGAGCAGTTCTTC.

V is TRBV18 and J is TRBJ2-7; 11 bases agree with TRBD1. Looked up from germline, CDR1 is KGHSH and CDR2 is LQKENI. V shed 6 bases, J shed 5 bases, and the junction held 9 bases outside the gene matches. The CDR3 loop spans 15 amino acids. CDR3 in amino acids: CASSFGQGALHEQYF. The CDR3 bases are TGTGCCAGCTCGTTTGGACAGGGGGCGTTACACGAGCAGTACTTC.

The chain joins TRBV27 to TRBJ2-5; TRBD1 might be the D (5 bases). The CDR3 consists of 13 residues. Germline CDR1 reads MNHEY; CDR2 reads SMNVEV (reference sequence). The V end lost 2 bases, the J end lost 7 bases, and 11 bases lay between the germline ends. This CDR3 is CASSLSRVGTQYF. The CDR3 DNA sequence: TGTGCCAGCAGTTTAAGCAGGGTAGGGACCCAGTACTTC.

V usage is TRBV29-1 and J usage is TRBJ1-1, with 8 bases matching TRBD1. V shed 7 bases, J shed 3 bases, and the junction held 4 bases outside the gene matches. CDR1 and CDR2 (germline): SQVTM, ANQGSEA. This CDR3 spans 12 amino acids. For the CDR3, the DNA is TGCAGCGGCGGACAGGGAGACACTGAAGCTTTCTTT. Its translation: CSGGQGDTEAFF.

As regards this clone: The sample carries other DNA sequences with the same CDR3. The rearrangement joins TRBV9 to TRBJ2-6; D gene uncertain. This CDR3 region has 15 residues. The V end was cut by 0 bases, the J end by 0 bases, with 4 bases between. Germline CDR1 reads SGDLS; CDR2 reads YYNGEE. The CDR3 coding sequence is TGTGCCAGCAGCGTAGGGGGCTCTGGGGCCAACGTCCTGACTTTC. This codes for CASSVGGSGANVLTF.

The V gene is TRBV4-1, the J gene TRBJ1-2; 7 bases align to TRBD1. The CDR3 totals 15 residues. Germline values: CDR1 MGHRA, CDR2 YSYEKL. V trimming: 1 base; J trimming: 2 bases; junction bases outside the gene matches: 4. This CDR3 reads CASSQALGQNYGYTF. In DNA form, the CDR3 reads TGCGCCAGCAGCCAAGCCCTGGGACAGAACTATGGCTACACCTTC.

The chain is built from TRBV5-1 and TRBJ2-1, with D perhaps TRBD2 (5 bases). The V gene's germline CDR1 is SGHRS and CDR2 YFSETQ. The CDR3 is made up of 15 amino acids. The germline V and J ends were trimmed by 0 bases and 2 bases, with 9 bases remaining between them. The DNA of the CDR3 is TGCGCCAGCAGCTTGGTGGGAGCCACCTACAATGAGCAGTTCTTC. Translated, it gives CASSLVGATYNEQFF.

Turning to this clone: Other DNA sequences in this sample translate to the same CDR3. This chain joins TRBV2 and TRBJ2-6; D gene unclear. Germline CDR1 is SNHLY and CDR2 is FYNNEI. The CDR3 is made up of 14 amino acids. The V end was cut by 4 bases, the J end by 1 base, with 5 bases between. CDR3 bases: TGTGCCAGCAGTGCGGAATCTGGGGCCAACGTCCTGACTTTC. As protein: CASSAESGANVLTF.